This TCR beta chain is from a study of cytomegalovirus exposure and HLA in healthy donors. Looking at the study overall: Earlier findings included approximately 120 million unique TCR beta sequences obtained from 150 million to 200 million T cells.

CDR3 length: 14 amino acids. Germline V gene lookup returns CDR1 LNHNV and CDR2 YYDKDF (reference sequence). V was clipped by 4 bases and J by 1 base, with 10 bases between them. Participants comprised healthy donors of bone marrow. The primer mix had 60 Vbeta and 13 Jbeta primers. The assay was immunoSEQ multiplex PCR, and TCRdb's table has in-frame clones only and misses some. The sample has 120,000 to 150,000 clones; around 82% are singletons. Broader study findings: Data from an earlier analysis indicated that most TCR beta V segments were productive either about 87% or about 30% of the time.

In its sample, this clone was seen once. Its antigen remains unknown. This chain connects TRBV15 to TRBJ1-1; unclear D gene. This sequence originates from a middle-aged man in good health and CMV-seropositive. Sequenced sample: PBMCs. The CDR3 protein is CATSTRTGNTEAFF. The CDR3 nucleotides are TGTGCCACCAGCACAAGAACGGGGAACACTGAAGCTTTCTTT.